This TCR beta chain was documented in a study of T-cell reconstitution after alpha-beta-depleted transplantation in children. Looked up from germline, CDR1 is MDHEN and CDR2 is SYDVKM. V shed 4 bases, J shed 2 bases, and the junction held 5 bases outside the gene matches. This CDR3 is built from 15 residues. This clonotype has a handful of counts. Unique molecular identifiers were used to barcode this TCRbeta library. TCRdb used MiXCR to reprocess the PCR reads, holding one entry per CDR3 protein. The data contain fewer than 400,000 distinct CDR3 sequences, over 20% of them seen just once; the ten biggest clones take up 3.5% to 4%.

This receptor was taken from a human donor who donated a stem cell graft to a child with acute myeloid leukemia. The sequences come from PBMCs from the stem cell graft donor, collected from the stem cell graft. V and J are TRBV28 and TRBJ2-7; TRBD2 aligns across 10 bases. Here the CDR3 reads CASSWRAGGTYEQYF. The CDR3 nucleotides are TGTGCCAGCAGTTGGAGAGCGGGAGGGACCTACGAGCAGTACTTC.